One sample yielded the 10 T cell receptor beta chains listed below, sequenced in a study of radiotherapy plus CTLA-4 blockade in lung cancer. The repertoire was sequenced with immunoSEQ multiplex PCR; TCRdb's copy has only in-frame clones and lacks some. The table lists about 31,000 clones, roughly 71% of them singletons, with roughly 5% in the top ten. The sample consisted of peripheral blood, taken from a patient treated with radiotherapy plus ipilimumab. All receptors derive from a human donor with non-small cell lung cancer whose response to radiotherapy plus ipilimumab could not be evaluated.

The V and J genes are TRBV7-2 and TRBJ1-2; D uncertain. In germline, CDR1 is SGHTA, CDR2 FQGNSA. The CDR3 sequence is 16 residues long. The V end was cut by 5 bases, the J end by 0 bases, with 16 bases between. The CDR3 coding sequence is TGTGCCAGCAGCCCCGGTTTGGGCCTAACTAACTATGGCTACACCTTC. Translation: CASSPGLGLTNYGYTF.

The chain uses TRBV4-1 and TRBJ2-7, with D unresolved. This CDR3 is 14 amino acids long. Germline CDR1 and CDR2: MGHRA and YSYEKL. Trimming shortened V by 4 bases and J by 2 bases, and 12 bases separated the two germline ends. Written as DNA, the CDR3 is TGCGCCAGCAGCCGTTCCCCTGCAGCCTACGAGCAGTACTTC. Amino acids: CASSRSPAAYEQYF.

The chain couples TRBV9 to TRBJ2-1; D gene ambiguous. V was cut by 0 bases and J by 8 bases, with 6 bases left in between. This CDR3 spans 12 amino acids. Germline assignment: CDR1 SGDLS and CDR2 YYNGEE. CDR3 loop: CASSVDEYEQFF. The CDR3 nucleotides read TGTGCCAGCAGCGTAGATGAGTATGAGCAGTTCTTC.

In its sample, this clone was seen once. CDR3 in DNA: TGTGCCAGCAGCCCCCCCCGCGGGGCCTATGGCTACACCTTC. It is translated as CASSPPRGAYGYTF. The V and J genes are TRBV11-2 and TRBJ1-2; maybe TRBD1 (5 bases). V shed 5 bases and J shed 4 bases, with 14 bases lying between them. CDR1 is SGHAT, CDR2 FQNNGV, per germline. CDR3 length: 14 amino acids.

This clone showed up just a few times. The chain combines TRBV7-2 with TRBJ2-5; 8 bases align to TRBD1. The CDR3 has 14 residues. Trimming cost V 4 bases and J 4 bases; bases outside gene matches: 5. The germline gives CDR1 SGHTA, CDR2 FQGNSA. CDR3 sequence (DNA): TGTGCCAGCAGCTATAACAGGGGGATAGAGACCCAGTACTTC. As protein: CASSYNRGIETQYF.

The chain uses TRBV7-2 and TRBJ2-3, with TRBD1 identical over 8 bases. This CDR3 has 16 residues. Germline V gene lookup returns CDR1 SGHTA and CDR2 FQGNSA. The V and J ends lost 5 bases and 6 bases, in that order; junction bases with no gene match: 13. This CDR3 reads CASSEKGGQASDTQYF. The CDR3 region has the DNA TGTGCCAGCAGCGAGAAGGGGGGACAGGCCTCCGATACGCAGTATTTT.

The genes are TRBV9 and TRBJ1-2; 12 positions agree with TRBD1. This CDR3 region has 16 residues. Losses at the gene ends were 2 bases for V and 8 bases for J; bases not matched to a gene: 10. Per germline, CDR1 SGDLS and CDR2 YYNGEE. This CDR3 is CASSVGTGGVTRGYTF. DNA for the CDR3: TGTGCCAGCAGCGTTGGGACAGGGGGCGTTACGCGGGGCTACACCTTC.

The chain employs TRBV27 and TRBJ2-7, with 10 bases identical to TRBD2. Per the germline V gene, CDR1 is MNHEY and CDR2 is SMNVEV (reference sequence). The CDR3 has 14 amino acids. The junction had 4 bases not matched to a gene; V was cut back by 5 bases and J by 3 bases. The CDR3 sequence: CASSRSSGSYEQYF. The CDR3 coding sequence is TGTGCCAGCAGTCGGTCTAGCGGGAGCTACGAGCAGTACTTC.

The chain employs TRBV4-3 and TRBJ2-7; D gene ambiguous. With 3 bases removed from V and 3 bases from J, the gap between germline ends came to 9 bases. Germline CDR1 is LGHNA and CDR2 is YSLEER. The CDR3 is 13 residues long. The CDR3 protein is CASSQRRSYEQYF. The CDR3 nucleotides read TGCGCCAGCAGCCAGAGGCGGAGCTACGAGCAGTACTTC.

CDR3 in DNA: TGTGCCAGCACCAACGCCGGGACTAGCGGGAGTTACGAGCAGTACTTC. It is translated as CASTNAGTSGSYEQYF. The chain recombines TRBV27 with TRBJ2-7; TRBD2 agrees at 14 bases. CDR1 is MNHEY and CDR2 is SMNVEV in the germline V gene (reference sequence). This CDR3 has 16 residues. V lost 7 bases to trimming and J lost 4 bases; unmatched junction nucleotides: 9.